This T cell receptor beta chain was found in a study of blood T cell repertoires in COVID-19. Study at large: Whether acute or convalescent, the COVID-19 samples came from the United States, Italy and Spain.

Sequencing was performed with immunoSEQ multiplex PCR; in TCRdb, only in-frame clones are kept and a portion is missing. The sample comprises fewer than 80,000 clones, 80% to 90% of which are singletons, and less than 2.5% rests with the top ten. The length of the CDR3 is 12 residues. Germline V gene lookup returns CDR1 SGHTA and CDR2 FQGNSA. With 5 bases removed from V and 7 bases from J, the gap between germline ends came to 9 bases. The chain links TRBV7-2 to TRBJ1-3; D might be TRBD1 (6 bases). Material for sequencing was peripheral blood. This TCR derives from a man aged 25 to 45 with acute or convalescent COVID-19. The CDR3 spells CASSPDRNTIYF. The CDR3 region has the DNA TGTGCCAGCAGCCCTGACAGGAACACCATATATTTT.